This T cell receptor beta chain was identified during a study of shared clonotypes between healthy human individuals. Regarding the study as a whole: Researchers sampled blood only, noting tissue repertoires likely differ.

There are 13 residues in the CDR3. V was pared by 0 bases and J by 12 bases, with 12 bases between. Per the germline V gene, CDR1 is MNHNS and CDR2 is SASEGT. Comment on this clone: Its target is unknown.

Some 30,000 T cell genomes, or approximately 300 ng DNA, went into replicate PCRs of unsorted PBMC. Measured with immunoSEQ multiplex PCR; TCRdb has only the in-frame clones, and not every one. The table has under 600,000 clones, over 60% seen once. Genomic DNA for unsorted samples was obtained from 70 million to 100 million PBMCs. This receptor was taken from a woman aged 40-49 years in good health. Some clones in this sample may be carry-over from other donors' samples. Sequencing was done on a sample of PBMCs. The rearrangement uses TRBV6-1 and TRBJ2-1; D is uncertain. The CDR3, as DNA: TGTGCCAGCAGTGAAGCGGGTGGTCTGGGGCAGTTCTTC. As protein: CASSEAGGLGQFF.